The 29 T cell receptor beta chains given below trace back to one sample, sequenced in a study of cytomegalovirus exposure and HLA in healthy donors. The data were produced by immunoSEQ multiplex PCR, yet TCRdb's version contains in-frame clones alone and is incomplete. Of 200,000 to 250,000 clones in the sample, under 95% were seen once. The sequencing input was PBMCs. The receptors come from a young woman in good health and CMV-seronegative.

This clone was recorded only once. The chain is built from TRBV9 and TRBJ2-1; 8 bases match TRBD1. V was pared by 3 bases and J by 3 bases, with 8 bases of the junction left unmatched. The CDR3 spans 16 residues. Germline values: CDR1 SGDLS, CDR2 YYNGEE. This chain's CDR3 is CASSGGDRGLYNEQFF. CDR3 sequence (DNA): TGTGCCAGCAGCGGAGGAGACAGGGGACTCTACAATGAGCAGTTCTTC.

The rearrangement links TRBV5-1 to TRBJ2-7, with D unclear. CDR1 SGHRS and CDR2 YFSETQ come from the germline V gene. V was shortened by 0 bases and J by 3 bases, with 13 bases between the two germline ends. There are 15 residues in the CDR3. Here the CDR3 DNA reads TGCGCCAGCAGCTTGGGTACTGCAGGCTTCTACGAGCAGTACTTC. Encoded protein: CASSLGTAGFYEQYF.

CDR3 sequence (DNA): TGTGCCATCCCAGGTGAAGAGACCCAGTACTTC. As protein: CAIPGEETQYF. This chain connects TRBV21-1 to TRBJ2-5; the table's D call, TRBD1, has no DNA check behind it. TRBV21-1 is labeled a pseudogene. CDR3 length equals 11 residues.

In its sample, this clone was seen once. The rearrangement uses TRBV9 and TRBJ2-3; D might be TRBD2 (6 bases). CDR3 length: 16 amino acids. Trimming took 3 bases from V and 2 from J, leaving 16 bases between them. The V gene's germline CDR1 is SGDLS and CDR2 YYNGEE. CDR3 DNA: TGTGCCAGCAGCGCCGCCGGGACTCGCGTCACAGATACGCAGTATTTT. Protein product: CASSAAGTRVTDTQYF.

The genes are TRBV10-2 and TRBJ2-7; D possibly corresponds to TRBD2 (5 bases). Germline V CDR1 and CDR2: WSHSY, SAAADI. V dropped 0 bases and J dropped 3 bases, with 18 bases sitting between them. This CDR3 has 17 amino acids. The CDR3 sequence: CASSESKWGSVYYEQYF. CDR3 nucleotides: TGCGCCAGCAGTGAGTCAAAGTGGGGTAGCGTATACTACGAGCAGTACTTC.

The chain employs TRBV6-5 and TRBJ1-2; 9 nucleotides agree with TRBD1. Per germline, CDR1 MNHEY and CDR2 SVGAGI. V lost 6 bases to trimming and J lost 8 bases; unmatched junction nucleotides: 4. This CDR3 spans 12 amino acids. This CDR3 reads CASRQGAAGYTF. CDR3 in DNA: TGTGCCAGCAGACAGGGGGCCGCGGGCTACACCTTC.

V is TRBV6-1 and J is TRBJ1-2, with D maybe TRBD1 (5 bases). This CDR3 spans 15 amino acids. Trimming removed 4 bases at V and 0 bases at J, with 12 bases between. Germline CDR1 is MNHNS and CDR2 is SASEGT. This CDR3 is CASSVGGDPNYGYTF. The CDR3 region has the DNA TGTGCCAGCAGTGTTGGGGGGGACCCTAACTATGGCTACACCTTC.

This chain links TRBV25-1 with TRBJ2-3; no definite D call. This CDR3 has 14 residues. Trimming stripped 3 bases from V and 0 bases from J, with 7 bases between. Per the germline V gene, CDR1 is MGHDK and CDR2 is SYGVNS. CDR3 region: CASSESRSTDTQYF. The DNA of the CDR3 is TGTGCCAGCAGTGAGTCTCGGAGCACAGATACGCAGTATTTT.

The rearrangement links TRBV15 to TRBJ1-1; D call uncertain. This CDR3 is built from 15 residues. V was shortened by 1 base and J by 2 bases, with 11 bases between the two germline ends. Germline V gives CDR1 LNHNV, CDR2 YYDKDF (reference sequence). CDR3 sequence: CATSRGAEGNTEAFF. CDR3 sequence (DNA): TGTGCCACCAGCAGAGGGGCCGAGGGAAACACTGAAGCTTTCTTT.

J is TRBJ2-3 and V is TRBV7-8; 10 positions match TRBD2. V shed 0 bases, J shed 6 bases, and the junction held 12 bases outside the gene matches. The V gene's germline CDR1 is SGHVS and CDR2 FQNEAQ. The CDR3 spans 18 residues. The CDR3 sequence: CASSLAKDSGRARDTQYF. The CDR3 nucleotides read TGTGCCAGCAGCTTAGCGAAGGACAGCGGGAGGGCCAGGGATACGCAGTATTTT.

This chain uses TRBV30 with TRBJ2-3, with a possible D match to TRBD2 (7 bases). Trimming took off 8 bases at V and 3 bases at J, with 15 bases between the two ends. The CDR3 is made up of 13 amino acids. Germline V gene lookup returns CDR1 GTSNPN and CDR2 SVGIG (reference sequence). As DNA, the CDR3 is TGTGCCACTAAGGGGGGGGCAACAGATACGCAGTATTTT. It specifies CATKGGATDTQYF.

The rearrangement uses TRBV11-2 and TRBJ2-5; D gene ambiguous. The CDR3 loop spans 14 amino acids. Trimming left V 1 base short and J 5 bases short, with 11 bases between. The germline gives CDR1 SGHAT, CDR2 FQNNGV. CDR3 coding DNA: TGTGCCAGCAGCTTAGCCGGGTCTCACGAGACCCAGTACTTC. Amino acid sequence: CASSLAGSHETQYF.

J is TRBJ1-2 and V is TRBV7-6; no clear D gene. Germline CDR1 and CDR2: SGHVS and FNYEAQ. This CDR3 contains 13 residues. In DNA form, the CDR3 reads TGTGGCGCCCCTTGGAGGAATGACTATGGCTACACCTTC. This codes for CGAPWRNDYGYTF. Drawing the rest from reference TRBV7-6 and TRBJ1-2, the complete variable domain is GAGVSQSPRYKVTKRGQDVALRCDPISGHVSLYWYRQALGQGPEFLTYFNYEAQQDKSGLPNDRFSAERPEGSISTLTIQRTEQRDSAMYRCGAPWRNDYGYTFGSGTRLTVV.

The chain joins TRBV14 to TRBJ1-1, with TRBD1 identical over 7 bases. Germline V lookup: CDR1 SGHDN, CDR2 FVKESK. With V trimmed by 4 bases and J by 1 base, 3 bases remained unmatched. The CDR3 length is 14 residues. This chain's CDR3 is CASSRGGQNTEAFF. The CDR3 nucleotides read TGTGCCAGCAGCCGAGGGGGCCAGAACACTGAAGCTTTCTTT.

This chain links TRBV7-2 with TRBJ1-6, with TRBD1 identical over 7 bases. The CDR3 spans 15 residues. V dropped 5 bases and J dropped 10; count of bases not matched to a gene: 11. In germline, CDR1 is SGHTA, CDR2 FQGNSA. The CDR3 reads CASSRRNRGQSPLHF. The DNA of the CDR3 is TGTGCCAGCAGCCGCCGAAACAGGGGTCAGTCACCCCTCCACTTT.

This chain joins TRBV6-6 and TRBJ2-5; D gene uncertain. Trimming took 2 bases from V and 1 from J, leaving 11 bases between them. The CDR3 runs 15 residues. The germline V gene has CDR1 MNHNY and CDR2 SVGAGI (reference sequence). CDR3 in amino acids: CASSYVRGLQETQYF. In DNA form, the CDR3 reads TGTGCCAGCAGTTACGTTCGCGGTCTCCAAGAGACCCAGTACTTC.

This clone was recorded a few times. The gene calls are TRBV6-5 and TRBJ2-3; 9 nucleotides match TRBD2. Germline trimming cut 6 bases from V and 3 bases from J; bases unmatched to any gene: 7. Germline lookup yields CDR1 MNHEY and CDR2 SVGAGI. The CDR3 loop spans 15 amino acids. The CDR3 DNA follows: TGTGCCAGCAGAAATAGCGGGAGTATGACAGATACGCAGTATTTT. Translated: CASRNSGSMTDTQYF.

This chain links TRBV11-3 with TRBJ2-1; 9 positions match TRBD1. The germline gives CDR1 SGHNT, CDR2 YENEEA. Trimming cost V 4 bases and J 8 bases; bases outside gene matches: 15. The CDR3 is 17 amino acids. The CDR3 protein is CASSYGLRDRVNDEQFF. CDR3 coding DNA: TGTGCCAGCAGCTACGGTCTTCGGGACAGGGTTAACGATGAGCAGTTCTTC.

The chain uses TRBV28 and TRBJ1-2; TRBD1 matches 7 bases. V trimming: 1 base; J trimming: 1 base; junction bases outside the gene matches: 3. Germline CDR1 MDHEN, CDR2 SYDVKM. The CDR3 spans 15 residues. The CDR3 DNA is TGTGCCAGCAGTTTATCGGGACAGCATAACTATGGCTACACCTTC. It encodes CASSLSGQHNYGYTF.

This clone was observed a single time. The chain recombines TRBV12-5 with TRBJ2-7; 12 bases align to TRBD2. The CDR3 is 16 amino acids. Germline CDR1 LGHNT, CDR2 FRNRAP. V lost 3 bases to trimming and J lost 3 bases; unmatched junction nucleotides: 6. The CDR3 sequence is CASGLRLAGVNYEQYF. As DNA, the CDR3 is TGTGCTAGTGGTTTAAGACTAGCGGGAGTGAACTACGAGCAGTACTTC.

The gene calls are TRBV28 and TRBJ1-1; D ambiguous. This CDR3 has 11 residues. Trimming cost V 3 bases and J 8 bases, with 7 bases left between them. Germline-derived CDR1 and CDR2 are MDHEN and SYDVKM. This CDR3 reads CASSFGTEAFF. CDR3 DNA: TGTGCCAGCAGTTTTGGTACAGAAGCTTTCTTT.

The gene calls are TRBV6-5 and TRBJ1-1; perhaps TRBD1 as D (5 bases). The germline gives CDR1 MNHEY, CDR2 SVGAGI. Trimming left V 3 bases short and J 5 bases short, with 16 bases between. This CDR3 has 15 amino acids. The CDR3 DNA reads TGTGCCAGCAGTTATCTTTCAGCGGGGGAGACTGAAGCTTTCTTT. It encodes CASSYLSAGETEAFF.

The chain carries TRBV18 and TRBJ2-7, with a tentative D call TRBD2 (5 bases). CDR1 and CDR2 from the germline V gene are KGHSH and LQKENI. Trimming cost V 3 bases and J 4 bases, with 13 bases left between them. The CDR3 runs to 14 residues. The CDR3 region has the DNA TGTGCCAGCTCACCCTCCTTAGGAGGTTACGAGCAGTACTTC. Its translation: CASSPSLGGYEQYF.

V is TRBV2 and J is TRBJ2-3, with TRBD2 matching over 7 bases. Germline assignment: CDR1 SNHLY and CDR2 FYNNEI. The CDR3 contains 13 residues. V was pared by 8 bases and J by 6 bases, with 8 bases of the junction left unmatched. The CDR3 loop reads CASLSGRLDTQYF. CDR3 nucleotide sequence: TGTGCCAGCCTCTCCGGGAGGCTCGATACGCAGTATTTT. Based on the CDR3 plus reference TRBV2 and TRBJ2-3, the full variable domain is EPEVTQTPSHQVTQMGQEVILRCVPISNHLYFYWYRQILGQKVEFLVSFYNNEISEKSEIFDDQFSVERPDGSNFTLKIRSTKLEDSAMYFCASLSGRLDTQYFGPGTRLTVL.

The CDR3 DNA follows: TGCGCCAGCAGCTTGGGAGGCGGGAGGACAAGAGCCCAAGAGACCCAGTACTTC. Translated: CASSLGGGRTRAQETQYF. This chain joins TRBV5-1 and TRBJ2-5; 8 nucleotides line up with TRBD2. CDR1 and CDR2 from the germline V gene are SGHRS and YFSETQ. With V trimmed by 0 bases and J by 1 base, 11 bases remained unmatched. This CDR3 is 18 amino acids long.

The chain couples TRBV7-6 to TRBJ2-7; the D gene is possibly TRBD1 (6 bases). CDR1 is SGHVS and CDR2 is FNYEAQ in the germline V gene. This CDR3 is 14 amino acids long. The V end lost 5 bases, the J end lost 3 bases, and 14 bases lay between the germline ends. The CDR3 sequence is CASSPSDRNYEQYF. The CDR3 region has the DNA TGTGCCAGCAGCCCTTCGGACAGAAACTACGAGCAGTACTTC.

The chain has TRBV25-1 and TRBJ1-1; 8 bases match TRBD1. Germline V lookup: CDR1 MGHDK, CDR2 SYGVNS. The CDR3 is made up of 13 amino acids. Trimming took 6 bases from V and 5 from J; bases not matched to a gene: 5. CDR3 sequence: CASRGQEVTEAFF. The CDR3 DNA is TGTGCCAGCAGGGGACAGGAGGTTACTGAAGCTTTCTTT. Full variable domain (outside the CDR3, taken from reference TRBV25-1 and TRBJ1-1): EADIYQTPRYLVIGTGKKITLECSQTMGHDKMYWYQQDPGMELHLIHYSYGVNSTEKGDLSSESTVSRIRTEHFPLTLESARPSHTSQYLCASRGQEVTEAFFGQGTRLTVV.

The chain has TRBV18 and TRBJ2-1; 9 bases map to TRBD2. CDR1 KGHSH and CDR2 LQKENI come from the germline V gene. V lost 3 bases to trimming and J lost 7 bases; unmatched junction nucleotides: 7. The CDR3 has 15 residues. The CDR3 protein is CASSPSTSGLNEQFF. The DNA for the CDR3 is TGTGCCAGCTCACCCTCGACTAGCGGTTTGAATGAGCAGTTCTTC. Full variable domain (remainder filled in from reference TRBV18 and TRBJ2-1): NAGVMQNPRHLVRRRGQEARLRCSPMKGHSHVYWYRQLPEEGLKFMVYLQKENIIDESGMPKERFSAEFPKEGPSILRIQQVVRGDSAAYFCASSPSTSGLNEQFFGPGTRLTVL.

A remark on this clone: Other DNA sequences from this sample encode an identical CDR3 as well. The gene calls are TRBV9 and TRBJ2-7, with a weak D call TRBD2 (6 bases). Germline CDR1 reads SGDLS; CDR2 reads YYNGEE. This CDR3 is 13 amino acids long. V gave up 0 bases and J gave up 4 bases, with 8 bases separating them. Here the CDR3 reads CASSVGDFYEQYF. CDR3 in DNA: TGTGCCAGCAGCGTAGGGGACTTTTACGAGCAGTACTTC.